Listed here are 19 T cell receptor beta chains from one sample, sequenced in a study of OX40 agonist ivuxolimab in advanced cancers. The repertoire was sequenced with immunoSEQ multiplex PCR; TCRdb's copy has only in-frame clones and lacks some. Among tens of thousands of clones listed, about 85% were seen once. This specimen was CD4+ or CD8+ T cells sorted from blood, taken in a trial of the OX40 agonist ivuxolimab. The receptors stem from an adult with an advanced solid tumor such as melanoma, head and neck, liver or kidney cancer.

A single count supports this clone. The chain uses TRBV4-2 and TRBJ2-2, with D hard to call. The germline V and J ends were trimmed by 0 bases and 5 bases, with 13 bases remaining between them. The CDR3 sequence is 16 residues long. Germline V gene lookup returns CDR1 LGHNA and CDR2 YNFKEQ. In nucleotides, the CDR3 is TGTGCCAGCAGCCAAGATCTTGATAGTAGGACCGGGGAGCTGTTTTTT. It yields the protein CASSQDLDSRTGELFF.

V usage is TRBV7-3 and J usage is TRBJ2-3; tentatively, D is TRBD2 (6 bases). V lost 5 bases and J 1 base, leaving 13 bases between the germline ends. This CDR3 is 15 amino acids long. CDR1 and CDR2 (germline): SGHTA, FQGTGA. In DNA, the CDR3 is TGTGCCAGCAGCACCACGGCGGGGCGCACAGATACGCAGTATTTT. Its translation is CASSTTAGRTDTQYF.

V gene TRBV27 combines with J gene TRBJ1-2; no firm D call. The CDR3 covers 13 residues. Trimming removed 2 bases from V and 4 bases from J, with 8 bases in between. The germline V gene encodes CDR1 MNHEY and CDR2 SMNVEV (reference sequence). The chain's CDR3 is CASSLMASYGYTF. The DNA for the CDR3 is TGTGCCAGCAGTTTAATGGCTTCCTATGGCTACACCTTC.

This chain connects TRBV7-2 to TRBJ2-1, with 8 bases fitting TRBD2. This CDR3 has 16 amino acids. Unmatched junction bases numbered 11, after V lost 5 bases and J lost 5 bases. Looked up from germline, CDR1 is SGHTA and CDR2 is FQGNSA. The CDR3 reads CASSTPRSGTDNEQFF. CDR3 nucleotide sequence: TGTGCCAGCAGCACACCTCGTAGCGGGACCGACAATGAGCAGTTCTTC.

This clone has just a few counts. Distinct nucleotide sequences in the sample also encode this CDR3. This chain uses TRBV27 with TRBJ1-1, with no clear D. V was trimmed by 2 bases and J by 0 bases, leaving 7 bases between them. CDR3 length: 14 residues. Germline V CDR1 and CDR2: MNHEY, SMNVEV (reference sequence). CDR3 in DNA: TGTGCCAGCAGTTTACTGGGGATGAACACTGAAGCTTTCTTT. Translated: CASSLLGMNTEAFF.

CDR3 nucleotide sequence: TGCGCCAGCAGCTTGGCCCCGACGGGTTTTTCCATGAACACTGAAGCTTTCTTT. Protein: CASSLAPTGFSMNTEAFF. V usage is TRBV5-1 and J usage is TRBJ1-1; no clear D. Germline CDR1 SGHRS, CDR2 YFSETQ. V dropped 0 bases and J dropped 0 bases, with 18 bases sitting between them. The CDR3 consists of 18 residues.

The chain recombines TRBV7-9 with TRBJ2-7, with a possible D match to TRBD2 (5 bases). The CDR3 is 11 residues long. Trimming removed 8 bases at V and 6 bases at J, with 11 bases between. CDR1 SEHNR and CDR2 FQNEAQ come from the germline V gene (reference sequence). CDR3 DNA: TGTGCCAGCTCAGATAGCGTCGAGCAGTACTTC. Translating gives CASSDSVEQYF.

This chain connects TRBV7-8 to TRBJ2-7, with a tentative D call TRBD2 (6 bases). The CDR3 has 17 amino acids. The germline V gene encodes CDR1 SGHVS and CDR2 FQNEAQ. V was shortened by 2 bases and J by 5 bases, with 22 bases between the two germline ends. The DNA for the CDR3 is TGTGCCAGCAGCTTACGCGGGACCGTTCCTCCACCGAACGAGCAGTACTTC. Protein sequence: CASSLRGTVPPPNEQYF. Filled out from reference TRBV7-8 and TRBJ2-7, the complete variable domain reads GAGVSQSPRYKVAKRGQDVALRCDPISGHVSLFWYQQALGQGPEFLTYFQNEAQLDKSGLPSDRFFAERPEGSVSTLKIQRTQQEDSAVYLCASSLRGTVPPPNEQYFGPGTRLTVT.

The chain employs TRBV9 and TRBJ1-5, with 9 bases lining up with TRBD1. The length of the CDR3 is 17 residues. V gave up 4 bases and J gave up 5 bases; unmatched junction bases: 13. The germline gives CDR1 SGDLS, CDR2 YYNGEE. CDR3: CASSSGTGTSGDQPQHF. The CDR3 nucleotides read TGTGCCAGCAGCTCAGGGACAGGGACGTCCGGGGATCAGCCCCAGCATTTT.

The CDR3 loop is CASSLSASNYYEQYF. Here the CDR3 DNA reads TGTGCCAGCAGTTTATCGGCTAGCAACTACTACGAGCAGTACTTC. The chain links TRBV27 to TRBJ2-7; D is possibly TRBD2 (5 bases). Trimming shortened V by 0 bases and J by 3 bases, and 12 bases separated the two germline ends. Germline loops: CDR1 MNHEY, CDR2 SMNVEV (reference sequence). The CDR3 runs to 15 residues.

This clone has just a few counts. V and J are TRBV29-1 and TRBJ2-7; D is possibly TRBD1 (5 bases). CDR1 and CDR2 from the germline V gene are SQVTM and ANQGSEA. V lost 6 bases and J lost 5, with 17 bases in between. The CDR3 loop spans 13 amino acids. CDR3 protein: CSVHGAGFDEQYF. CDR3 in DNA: TGCAGCGTCCATGGGGCAGGGTTTGACGAGCAGTACTTC.

CDR3 sequence: CASSLWGTGGTEAFF. The CDR3 bases are TGTGCCAGCAGCTTATGGGGGACAGGGGGCACTGAAGCTTTCTTT. The V and J genes are TRBV7-2 and TRBJ1-1, with 11 bases identical to TRBD1. The CDR3 runs to 15 residues. V gave up 2 bases and J gave up 4 bases; unmatched junction bases: 3. Germline CDR1 reads SGHTA; CDR2 reads FQGNSA.

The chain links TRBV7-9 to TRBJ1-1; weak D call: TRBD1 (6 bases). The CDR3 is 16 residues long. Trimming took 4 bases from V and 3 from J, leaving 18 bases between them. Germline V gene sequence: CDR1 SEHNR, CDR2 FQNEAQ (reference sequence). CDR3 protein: CASSWGDISRDTEAFF. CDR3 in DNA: TGTGCCAGCAGCTGGGGGGACATATCCAGGGACACTGAAGCTTTCTTT.

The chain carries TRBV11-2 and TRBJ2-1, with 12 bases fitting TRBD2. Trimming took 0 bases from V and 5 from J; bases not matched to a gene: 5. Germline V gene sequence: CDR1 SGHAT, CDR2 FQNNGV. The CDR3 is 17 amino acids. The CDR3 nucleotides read TGTGCCAGCAGCTTAGATGGAGGACTAGCGGGAAACAATGAGCAGTTCTTC. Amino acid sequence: CASSLDGGLAGNNEQFF.

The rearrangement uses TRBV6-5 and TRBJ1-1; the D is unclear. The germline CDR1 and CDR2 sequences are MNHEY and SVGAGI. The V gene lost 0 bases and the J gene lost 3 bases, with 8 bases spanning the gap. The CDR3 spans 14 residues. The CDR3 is CASSYSWADTEAFF. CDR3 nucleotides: TGTGCCAGCAGTTACTCGTGGGCCGACACTGAAGCTTTCTTT.

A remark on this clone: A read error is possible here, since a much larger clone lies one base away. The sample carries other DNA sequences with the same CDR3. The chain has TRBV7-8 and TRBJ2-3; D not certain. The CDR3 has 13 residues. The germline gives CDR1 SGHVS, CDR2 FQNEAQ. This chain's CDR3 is CASSLVSADTQYF. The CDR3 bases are TGCGCCAGCAGCTTAGTCAGCGCAGATACGCAGTATTTT.

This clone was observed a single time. The CDR3 DNA reads as TGTGCCAGCAGCTTTGCGGCTTCAGGAACATTGGAAGAGACCCAGTACTTC. As protein: CASSFAASGTLEETQYF. This chain uses TRBV5-6 with TRBJ2-5; the D is unclear. V lost 2 bases and J lost 3, with 20 bases in between. The CDR3 covers 17 residues. The V gene's germline CDR1 is SGHDT and CDR2 YYEEEE. The full variable domain, completed using reference TRBV5-6 and TRBJ2-5, is DAGVTQSPTHLIKTRGQQVTLRCSPKSGHDTVSWYQQALGQGPQFIFQYYEEEERQRGNFPDRFSGHQFPNYSSELNVNALLLGDSALYLCASSFAASGTLEETQYFGPGTRLLVL.

CDR3 DNA sequence: TGTGCCAGCAGCCAGGGTTGGACAGGATTAATCTACACCTTC. Encoded protein: CASSQGWTGLIYTF. The J gene is TRBJ1-2, the V gene TRBV14, with 7 bases aligning to TRBD1. The V and J ends lost 3 bases and 10 bases, in that order; junction bases with no gene match: 11. CDR1 SGHDN and CDR2 FVKESK come from the germline V gene. This CDR3 region has 14 residues.

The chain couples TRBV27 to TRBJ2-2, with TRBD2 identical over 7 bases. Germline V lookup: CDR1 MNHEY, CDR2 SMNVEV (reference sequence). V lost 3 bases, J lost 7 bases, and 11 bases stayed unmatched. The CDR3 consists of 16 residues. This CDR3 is CASSFFAGDAGGELFF. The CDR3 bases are TGTGCCAGCAGTTTCTTCGCGGGAGATGCCGGCGGGGAGCTGTTTTTT.